The source of this TCR beta chain is a study of cytomegalovirus exposure and HLA in healthy donors. The overall study: Earlier, 95 million to 140 million unique TCR beta sequences were recovered from around 180 million T cells by an analysis.

CDR1 is MNHNS and CDR2 is SASEGT in the germline V gene. This CDR3 comprises 13 residues. Trimming pared 2 bases from V and 6 bases from J, leaving 7 bases between. PCR used 60 Vbeta primers and 13 Jbeta primers. Measured with immunoSEQ multiplex PCR; TCRdb has only the in-frame clones, and not every one. The sample consists of roughly 160,000 clones, around 81% of them appearing once. Material for sequencing was PBMCs. The receptor was derived from a woman between 45 and 65 years old in good health and CMV-seronegative. This chain connects TRBV6-1 to TRBJ2-2, with TRBD2 as a possible D gene (5 bases). CDR3 sequence reads: CASSEFGAGELFF. CDR3 nucleotide sequence: TGTGCCAGCAGTGAATTCGGGGCCGGGGAGCTGTTTTTT.